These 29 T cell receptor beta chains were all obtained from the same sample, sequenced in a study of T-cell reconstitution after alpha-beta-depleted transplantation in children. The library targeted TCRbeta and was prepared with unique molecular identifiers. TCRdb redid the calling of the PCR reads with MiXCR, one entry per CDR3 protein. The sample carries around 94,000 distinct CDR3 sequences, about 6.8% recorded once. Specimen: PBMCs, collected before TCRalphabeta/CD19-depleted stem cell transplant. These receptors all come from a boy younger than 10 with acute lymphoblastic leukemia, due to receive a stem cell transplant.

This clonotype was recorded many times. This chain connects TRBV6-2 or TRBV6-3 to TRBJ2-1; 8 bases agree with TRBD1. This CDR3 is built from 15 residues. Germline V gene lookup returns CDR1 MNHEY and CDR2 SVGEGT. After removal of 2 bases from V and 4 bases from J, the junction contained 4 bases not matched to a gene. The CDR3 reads CASSYQDRAYNEQFF. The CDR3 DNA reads TGTGCCAGCAGTTACCAGGACAGGGCTTACAATGAGCAGTTCTTC.

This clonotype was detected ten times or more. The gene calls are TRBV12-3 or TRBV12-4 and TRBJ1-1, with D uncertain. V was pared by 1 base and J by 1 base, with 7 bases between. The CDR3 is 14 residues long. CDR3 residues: CASSLEHRNTEAFF. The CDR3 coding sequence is TGTGCCAGCAGTTTAGAACATAGGAACACTGAAGCTTTCTTT.

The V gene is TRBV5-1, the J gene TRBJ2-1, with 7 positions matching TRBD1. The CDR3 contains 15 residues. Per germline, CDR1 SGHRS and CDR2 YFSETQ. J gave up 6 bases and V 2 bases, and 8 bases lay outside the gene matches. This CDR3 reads CASSFLQGTLNEQFF. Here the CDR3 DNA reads TGCGCCAGCAGCTTCCTACAGGGGACGCTCAATGAGCAGTTCTTC.

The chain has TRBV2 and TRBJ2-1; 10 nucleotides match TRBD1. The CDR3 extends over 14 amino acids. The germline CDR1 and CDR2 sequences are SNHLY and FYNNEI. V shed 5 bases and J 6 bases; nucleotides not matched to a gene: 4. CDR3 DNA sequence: TGTGCCAGCAGTCCGGGACAGGGGTTCAATGAGCAGTTCTTC. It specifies CASSPGQGFNEQFF. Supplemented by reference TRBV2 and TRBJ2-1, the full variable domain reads EPEVTQTPSHQVTQMGQEVILRCVPISNHLYFYWYRQILGQKVEFLVSFYNNEISEKSEIFDDQFSVERPDGSNFTLKIRSTKLEDSAMYFCASSPGQGFNEQFFGPGTRLTVL.

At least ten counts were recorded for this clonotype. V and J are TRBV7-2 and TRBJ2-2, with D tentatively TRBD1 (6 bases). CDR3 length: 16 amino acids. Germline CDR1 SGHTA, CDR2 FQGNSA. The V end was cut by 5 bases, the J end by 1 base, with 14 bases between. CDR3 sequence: CASSRTGPLNTGELFF. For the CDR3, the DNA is TGTGCCAGCAGCCGAACAGGGCCCCTGAACACCGGGGAGCTGTTTTTT.

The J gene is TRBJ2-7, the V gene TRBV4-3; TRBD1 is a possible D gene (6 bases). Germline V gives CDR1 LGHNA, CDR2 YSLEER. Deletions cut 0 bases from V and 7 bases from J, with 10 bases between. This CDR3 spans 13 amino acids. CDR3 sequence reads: CASSQERGMEQYF. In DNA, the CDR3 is TGCGCCAGCAGCCAAGAAAGGGGGATGGAGCAGTACTTC.

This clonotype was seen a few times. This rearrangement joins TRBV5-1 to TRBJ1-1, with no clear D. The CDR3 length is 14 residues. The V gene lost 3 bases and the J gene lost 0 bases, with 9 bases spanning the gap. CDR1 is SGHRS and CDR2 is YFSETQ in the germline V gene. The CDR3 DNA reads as TGCGCCAGCAGCTCGACCTCCATGAACACTGAAGCTTTCTTT. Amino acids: CASSSTSMNTEAFF.

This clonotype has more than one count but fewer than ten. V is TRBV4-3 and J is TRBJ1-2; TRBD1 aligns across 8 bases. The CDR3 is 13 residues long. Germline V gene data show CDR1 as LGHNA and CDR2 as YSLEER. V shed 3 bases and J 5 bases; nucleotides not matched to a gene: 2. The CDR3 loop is CASSQDREYGYTF. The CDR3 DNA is TGCGCCAGCAGCCAGGACAGGGAGTATGGCTACACCTTC.

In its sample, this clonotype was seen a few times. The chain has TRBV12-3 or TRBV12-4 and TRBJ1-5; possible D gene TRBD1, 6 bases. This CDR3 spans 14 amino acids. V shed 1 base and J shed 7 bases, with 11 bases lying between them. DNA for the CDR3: TGTGCCAGCAGTTTAGTTGTCAGGGGCCAGCCCCAGCATTTT. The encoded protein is CASSLVVRGQPQHF.

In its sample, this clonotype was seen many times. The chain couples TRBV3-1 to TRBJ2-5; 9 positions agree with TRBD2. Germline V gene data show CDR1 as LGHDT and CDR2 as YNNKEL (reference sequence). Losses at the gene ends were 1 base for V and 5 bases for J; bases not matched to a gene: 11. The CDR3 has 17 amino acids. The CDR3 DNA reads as TGTGCCAGCAGCCAAGTAAGCGGGGGGCCCTTCGGGGAGACCCAGTACTTC. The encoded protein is CASSQVSGGPFGETQYF.

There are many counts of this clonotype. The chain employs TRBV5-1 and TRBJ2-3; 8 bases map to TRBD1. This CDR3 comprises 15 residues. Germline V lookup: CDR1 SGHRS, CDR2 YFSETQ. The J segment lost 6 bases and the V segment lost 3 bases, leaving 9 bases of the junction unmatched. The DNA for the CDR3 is TGCGCCAGCAGCTCTGAGACAGGGGCGTGGGATACGCAGTATTTT. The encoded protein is CASSSETGAWDTQYF.

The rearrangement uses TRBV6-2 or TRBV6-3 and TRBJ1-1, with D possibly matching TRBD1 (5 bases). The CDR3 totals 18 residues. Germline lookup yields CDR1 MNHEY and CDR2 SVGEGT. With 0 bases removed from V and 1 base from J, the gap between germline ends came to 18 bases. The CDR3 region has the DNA TGTGCCAGCAGTTACTCGAGTGGGCCGGGGGTAGGGAACACTGAAGCTTTCTTT. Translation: CASSYSSGPGVGNTEAFF.

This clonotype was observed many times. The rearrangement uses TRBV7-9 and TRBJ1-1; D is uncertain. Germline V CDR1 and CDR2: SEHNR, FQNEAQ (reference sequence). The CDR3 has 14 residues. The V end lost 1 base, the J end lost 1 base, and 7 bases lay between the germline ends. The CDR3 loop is CASSLGSSNTEAFF. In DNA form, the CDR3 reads TGTGCCAGCAGCTTAGGGTCTTCGAACACTGAAGCTTTCTTT.

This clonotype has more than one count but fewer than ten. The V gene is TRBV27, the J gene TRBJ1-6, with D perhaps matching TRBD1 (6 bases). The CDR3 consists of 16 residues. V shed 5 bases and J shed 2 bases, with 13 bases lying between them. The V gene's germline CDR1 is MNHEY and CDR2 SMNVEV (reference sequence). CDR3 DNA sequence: TGTGCCAGCAGTCTTCAACAGGGCACCTATAATTCACCCCTCCACTTT. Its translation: CASSLQQGTYNSPLHF.

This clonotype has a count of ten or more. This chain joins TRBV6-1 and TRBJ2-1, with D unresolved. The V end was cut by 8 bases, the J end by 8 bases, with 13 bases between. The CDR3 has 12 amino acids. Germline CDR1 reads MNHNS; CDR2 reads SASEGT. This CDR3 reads CASEGGVDEQFF. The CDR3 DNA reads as TGTGCCAGCGAAGGTGGGGTCGATGAGCAGTTCTTC.

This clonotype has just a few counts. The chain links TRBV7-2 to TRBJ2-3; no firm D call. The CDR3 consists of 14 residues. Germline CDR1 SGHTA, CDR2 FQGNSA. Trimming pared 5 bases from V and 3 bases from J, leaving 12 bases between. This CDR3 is CASSPGRQTDTQYF. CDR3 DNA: TGTGCCAGCAGCCCTGGTCGGCAGACAGATACGCAGTATTTT.

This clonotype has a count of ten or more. DNA of the CDR3: TGCGCCAGCTCCACCGGGACTAGCGGCTACAATGAGCAGTTCTTC. It specifies CASSTGTSGYNEQFF. This chain joins TRBV10-2 and TRBJ2-1; 11 bases fit TRBD2. The germline CDR1 and CDR2 sequences are WSHSY and SAAADI. This CDR3 is 15 amino acids long. V lost 8 bases, J lost 3 bases, and 6 bases stayed unmatched.

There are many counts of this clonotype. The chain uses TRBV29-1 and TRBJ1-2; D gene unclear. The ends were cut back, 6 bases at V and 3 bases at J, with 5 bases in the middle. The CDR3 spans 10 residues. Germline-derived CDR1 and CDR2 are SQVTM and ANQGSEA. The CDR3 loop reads CSVPDYGYTF. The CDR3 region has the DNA TGCAGCGTCCCTGACTATGGCTACACCTTC.

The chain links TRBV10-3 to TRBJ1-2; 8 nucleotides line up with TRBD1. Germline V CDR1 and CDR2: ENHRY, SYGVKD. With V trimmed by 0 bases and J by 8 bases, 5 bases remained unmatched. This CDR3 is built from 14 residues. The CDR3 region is CAISESLQGAGYTF. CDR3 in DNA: TGTGCCATCAGTGAGTCCCTCCAGGGGGCCGGCTACACCTTC.

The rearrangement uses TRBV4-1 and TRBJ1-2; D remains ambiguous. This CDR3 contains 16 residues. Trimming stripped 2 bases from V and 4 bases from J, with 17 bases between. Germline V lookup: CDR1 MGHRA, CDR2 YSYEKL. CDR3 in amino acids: CASSQNPAEIFYGYTF. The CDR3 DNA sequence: TGCGCCAGCAGCCAAAACCCGGCAGAGATCTTCTATGGCTACACCTTC.

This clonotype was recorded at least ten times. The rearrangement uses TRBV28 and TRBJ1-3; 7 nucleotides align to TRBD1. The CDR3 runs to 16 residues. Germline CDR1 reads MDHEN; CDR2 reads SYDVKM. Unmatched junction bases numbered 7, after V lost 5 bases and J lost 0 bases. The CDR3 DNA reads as TGTGCCAGCAGTCCGCCGACAGGGTCCTCTGGAAACACCATATATTTT. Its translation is CASSPPTGSSGNTIYF.

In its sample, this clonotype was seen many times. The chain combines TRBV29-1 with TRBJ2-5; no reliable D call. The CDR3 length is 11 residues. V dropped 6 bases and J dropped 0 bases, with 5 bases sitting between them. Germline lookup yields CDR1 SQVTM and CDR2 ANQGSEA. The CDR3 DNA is TGCAGCGTCCGGTACCAAGAGACCCAGTACTTC. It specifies CSVRYQETQYF.

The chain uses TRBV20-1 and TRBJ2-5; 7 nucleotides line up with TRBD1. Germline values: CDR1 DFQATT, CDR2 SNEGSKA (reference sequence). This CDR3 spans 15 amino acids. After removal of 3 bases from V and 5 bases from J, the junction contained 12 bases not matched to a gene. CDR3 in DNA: TGCAGTGCTAGGGCCGGGACAGTCCCACGGGAGACCCAGTACTTC. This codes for CSARAGTVPRETQYF.

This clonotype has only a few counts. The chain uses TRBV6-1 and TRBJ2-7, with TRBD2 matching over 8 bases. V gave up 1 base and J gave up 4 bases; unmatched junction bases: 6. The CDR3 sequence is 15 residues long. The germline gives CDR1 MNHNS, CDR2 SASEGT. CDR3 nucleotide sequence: TGTGCCAGCAGTGAAGAGGCGGGGGGCGGTTACGAGCAGTACTTC. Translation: CASSEEAGGGYEQYF.

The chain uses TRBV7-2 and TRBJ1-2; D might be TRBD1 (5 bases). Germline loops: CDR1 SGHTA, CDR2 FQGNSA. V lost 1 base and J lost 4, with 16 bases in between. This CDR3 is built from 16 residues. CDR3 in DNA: TGTGCCAGCAGCTTAGATTTCGCAGGGAGGGCCTATGGCTACACCTTC. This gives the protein CASSLDFAGRAYGYTF.

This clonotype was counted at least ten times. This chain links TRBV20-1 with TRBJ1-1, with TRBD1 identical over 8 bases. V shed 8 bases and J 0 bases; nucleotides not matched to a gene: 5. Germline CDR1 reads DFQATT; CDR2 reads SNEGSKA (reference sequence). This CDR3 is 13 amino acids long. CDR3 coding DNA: TGCAGTTTCACGGGACAGGTGAACACTGAAGCTTTCTTT. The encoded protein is CSFTGQVNTEAFF.

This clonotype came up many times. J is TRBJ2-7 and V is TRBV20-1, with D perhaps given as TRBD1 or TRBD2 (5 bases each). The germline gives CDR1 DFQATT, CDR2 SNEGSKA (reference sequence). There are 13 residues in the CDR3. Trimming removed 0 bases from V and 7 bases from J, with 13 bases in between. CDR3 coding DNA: TGCAGTGCTAGAGATCGCAGGGAGATAGAGCAGTACTTC. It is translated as CSARDRREIEQYF.

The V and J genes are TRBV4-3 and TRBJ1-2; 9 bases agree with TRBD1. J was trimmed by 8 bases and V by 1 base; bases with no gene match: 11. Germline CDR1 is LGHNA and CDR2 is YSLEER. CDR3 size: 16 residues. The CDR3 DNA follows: TGCGCCAGCAGCCAAGGTTACAGGGGGCCAGAGTGCGGCTACACCTTC. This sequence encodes CASSQGYRGPECGYTF.

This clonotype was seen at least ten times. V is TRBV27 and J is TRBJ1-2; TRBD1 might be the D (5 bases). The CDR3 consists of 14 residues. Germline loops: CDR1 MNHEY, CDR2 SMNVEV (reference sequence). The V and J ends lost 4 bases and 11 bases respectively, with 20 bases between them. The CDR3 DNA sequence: TGTGCCAGCAGTTCTCGGGACCACCCCAGCCAGTACACCTTC. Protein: CASSSRDHPSQYTF.